This T cell receptor (beta chain) originates from a study of CD8 T cells in ankylosing spondylitis. Notes on the study in general: Reported data indicate significant enrichment of disease-linked clones within matched ankylosing spondylitis synovial fluid. A TCR beta motif of 8 or 9 highly homologous variants appeared characteristic of ankylosing spondylitis blood. The authors found the disease-linked clones to be CD8+ and relatively rare in peripheral blood.

The CDR3 has 14 residues. Per germline, CDR1 LGHNA and CDR2 YSLEER. The trim removed 4 bases at V and 1 base at J, leaving 1 base unmatched. Libraries of TCR beta came from quantitative 5'-RACE with molecular barcodes. In TCRdb, the 5' RACE reads were re-called with MiXCR into one record per CDR3 protein. The table lists about 800,000 distinct CDR3 sequences, 10% to 15% of them singletons, with approximately 0.51% in the top ten. This clonotype appeared a few times. The antigen is undetermined. This sequence originates from a male donor with ankylosing spondylitis. Sequenced material: blood, either unsorted or a sorted T cell fraction (not recorded which). This chain links TRBV4-3 with TRBJ2-5, with 9 bases that match TRBD1. CDR3: CASSPTGGQETQYF. CDR3 sequence (DNA): TGCGCCAGCAGCCCGACAGGGGGCCAAGAGACCCAGTACTTC.